This TCR beta chain emerged from a study of blood T cell repertoires in COVID-19 (TCRdb year 2020). Some background on the complete study: Samples covering the acute and convalescent phases of COVID-19 were provided by collaborators in the United States, Italy and Spain. Where HLA class I and class II types were available, the types were taken from metadata supplied by the sample provider, not from assay-based typing. A freely available public database, intended as a resource for researchers studying the immune response to SARS-CoV-2, is where the repertoires were released. The material from the prospective study consisted of cDNA or gDNA derived from T cells, B-cell-depleted T cells, or PBMCs. The samples were drawn from the first 160 participants of the ongoing ImmuneRACE study and from over a thousand subjects provided by 6 global collaborators. Deeply sampled blood TCRbeta repertoires from subjects exposed to, actively infected with, or recovered from COVID-19 were included in the dataset. The sample metadata nearly always contained a de-identified subject ID, COVID-19 status, age in years and sex. Study-level results and caveats: How much clinical and demographic metadata was included differed by source and by participant, and the metadata was provided uncurated.

Collaborating institutions collected whole blood in K2EDTA tubes following their own protocols. Collaborator samples were shipped for TCRbeta analysis as frozen whole blood, isolated PBMCs, or DNA extracted from either sample type. Concerning this clone: The antigen this receptor binds is unknown. No base quality information exists; no much larger clone differs at one position.

TCRbeta CDR3 regions were amplified from genomic DNA using the immunoSEQ Assay, a bias-controlled multiplex PCR. Concerning the study's data processing: Within the assay, amplification of reference gene primers was used to estimate how many nucleated cells each sample contained. To quantify the absolute abundance of each unique TCRbeta CDR3 rearrangement, sequence reads were collapsed and filtered. Productive Simpson clonality was computed per sample as the square root of Simpson's diversity index over productive rearrangements. Here the immuneACCESS table is served through TCRdb, limited to in-frame sequences with V and J called. Missing clones are a known gap in these copies; in checked studies unresolved V genes cover under half, and the rest lacks a known reason. V and J calls and clone size are given by that table; D and trimming were obtained from the DNA. Here the sample has around 280,000 clones; roughly 86% occur a single time. The ten largest account for about 1.2% of the sample.

The germline V gene provides CDR1 MDHEN and CDR2 SYDVKM. The CDR3 runs 14 amino acids, cysteine and phenylalanine included. Only the CDR3 DNA is retained, 42 bases long and in frame from the first base. V and J are trimmed by 5 bases and 7 bases, and the gene matches miss 8 bases of the junction. Sequencing used peripheral blood. Rearrangement joined TRBV28 to TRBJ2-7; 10 junctional bases match TRBD2. The source is a man between 65 and 79 years old with acute or convalescent COVID-19. The CDR3 region reads CASSRTSGLKEQYF. The nucleotide sequence reads TGTGCCAGCAGTAGGACTAGCGGTCTCAAAGAGCAGTACTTC. The CDR3 plus the reference TRBV28 and TRBJ2-7 genes for the other parts give the full variable domain: DVKVTQSSRYLVKRTGEKVFLECVQDMDHENMFWYRQDPGLGLRLIYFSYDVKMKEKGDIPEGYSVSREKKERFSLILESASTNQTSMYLCASSRTSGLKEQYFGPGTRLTVT.